This T cell receptor (beta chain) emerged from a study of shared clonotypes between healthy human individuals. Terminally differentiated effector memory CD45RA+ cells were left out of the naive CD8 fraction, which was CD45RO-negative and positively selected for CCR7. In the authors' workflow: Junction-only sequences produced by ImmunoSEQ had no quality scores, so filtering differed. Here immunoSEQ multiplex PCR was the method, and the copy in TCRdb shows in-frame clones only, minus some. D and trimming were read from the DNA, whereas the V and J calls and clone size are those reported in that table. Found here are some 2,000,000 clones, roughly 94% of them singletons; the top ten hold 0.85% to 1.2%. Overall study results and limits: When compared with the clonotypes that were shared by all four sorted-subset donors, the non-shared clonotypes turned out to have lower generation probabilities.

The sample holds one count of this clone. No antigen is known for it. Other DNA sequences in the same sample also yield this CDR3. The CDR3 runs 14 residues. CDR1 is SGHNT, CDR2 YYREEE, per germline (reference sequence). Trimming stripped 0 bases from V and 4 bases from J, with 10 bases between. The clonotype originates from a man younger than 35 in good health. The chain joins TRBV5-4 to TRBJ1-2, with D possibly being TRBD1 (5 bases). The sequenced material came from naive CD8+ T cells sorted from blood. CDR3: CASSLGGGSYGYTF. CDR3 in DNA: TGTGCCAGCAGCTTGGGGGGCGGTAGCTATGGCTACACCTTC.